This TCR beta chain was recorded in a study of identical twins. Each CDR3 protein is one row after TCRdb ran MiXCR on the 5' RACE reads. In the table there are some 900,000 distinct CDR3 sequences, 9% to 15% of which are singletons. The sample was also linked to a second study, of yellow fever vaccine responses in identical twins.

Sequencing was carried out using PBMCs. The clonotype comes from a woman between 18 and 30 years old in good health.

CDR3 in DNA: TGTGCCACCAGCAGAGAACGACGGGGGACCTACGAGCAGTACGTC. Translating gives CATSRERRGTYEQYV. V gene TRBV15 combines with J gene TRBJ2-7; D is possibly TRBD2 (6 bases). The V gene lost 0 bases and the J gene lost 2 bases, with 11 bases spanning the gap. The CDR3 extends over 15 amino acids. Germline-derived CDR1 and CDR2 are LNHNV and YYDKDF (reference sequence).